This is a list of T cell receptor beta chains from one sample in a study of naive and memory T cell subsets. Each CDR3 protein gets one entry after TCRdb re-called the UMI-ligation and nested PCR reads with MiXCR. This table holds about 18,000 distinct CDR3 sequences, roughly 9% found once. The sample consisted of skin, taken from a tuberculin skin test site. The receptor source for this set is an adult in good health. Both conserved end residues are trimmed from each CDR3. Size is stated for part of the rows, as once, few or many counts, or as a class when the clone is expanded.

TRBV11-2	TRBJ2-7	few	ASSLQREDSPRLGGIEQY
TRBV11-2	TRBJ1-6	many	ASSSFGSLH
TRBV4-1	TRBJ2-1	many	ASSQGRVSHYNEQF
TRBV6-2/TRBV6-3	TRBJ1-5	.	ASRPIGTNYQPQH
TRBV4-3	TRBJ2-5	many	ASSQNSGGQETQY
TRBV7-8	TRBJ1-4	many	ASSPGQGLFTNEKLF
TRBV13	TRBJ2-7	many	ASSFGTSGLEQY
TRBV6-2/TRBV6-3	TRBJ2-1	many	ASTLRRQGSYNEQF
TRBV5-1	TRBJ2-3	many	ASSLFGGPTSDTQY
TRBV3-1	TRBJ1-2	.	ASSQVGGQGARYGYT
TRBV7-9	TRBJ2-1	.	ASSPTGTAYNEQF
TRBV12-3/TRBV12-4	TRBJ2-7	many	ASSLQGATYEQY
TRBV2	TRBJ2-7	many	ASSPARLSTYEQY
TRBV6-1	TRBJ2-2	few	ASCSTARTGPWDLDAGELF
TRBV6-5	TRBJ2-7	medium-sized	ASSRTGTDEQY
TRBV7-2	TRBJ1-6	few	ASSRRQENNSPLH
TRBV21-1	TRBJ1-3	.	ASSHLPGGRRAGNTIY